Listed below are T cell receptor beta chains from one sample, sequenced in a study of T cell repertoires in cytomegalovirus infection. Each CDR3 protein gets one entry after TCRdb re-called the reads with MiXCR. The table records roughly 920,000 distinct CDR3 sequences, about 33% of them present only once. These TCRs' antigens remain unknown. The source material was cultured CD8+ T cells from PBMCs, sampled from culture after CMV antigen stimulation. These receptors were taken from a human donor in good health (CMV status not recorded). Some clones in this sample may be carry-over from other donors' samples. The CDR3 runs from the conserved cysteine through the conserved F or W.

v_call,j_call,cdr3_length,cdr3_aa
TRBV7-2,TRBJ2-1,19,CASSPGTSGDKGGNNEQFF
TRBV29-1,TRBJ2-5,12,CSVRAGEETQYF
TRBV27,TRBJ1-1,13,CASSFIGGTEAFF
TRBV19,TRBJ2-1,15,CVSSMKRSSYNEQFF
TRBV13,TRBJ1-5,12,CASSYGTGVPHF
TRBV9,TRBJ1-2,13,CASSETGFDGYTF
TRBV6-5,TRBJ2-1,12,CASSPVDNEQFF
TRBV7-9,TRBJ2-1,14,CASSLAAGWNEQFF
TRBV6-5,TRBJ2-7,16,CASSYSTSAAPYEQYF
TRBV19,TRBJ2-5,13,CASSSPARETQYF
TRBV20-1,TRBJ1-2,16,CSARDVETGETYGYTF
TRBV7-8,TRBJ2-1,13,CASSLAAEDKEFF
TRBV19,TRBJ2-1,15,CASSIRGGYYNEQFF
TRBV5-4,TRBJ2-1,14,CASSSWWGVNEQFF
TRBV27,TRBJ2-1,17,CASSPQLAGVNYNEQFF
TRBV5-1,TRBJ2-1,15,CASRPGTSTYNEQFF
TRBV6-1,TRBJ2-2,13,CASSERVAGELFF
TRBV7-8,TRBJ2-3,15,CASISGPGFTDTQYF
TRBV7-8,TRBJ2-5,14,CASSQVLGLETQYF
TRBV7-3,TRBJ2-2,12,CASSDTTGELFF
TRBV10-3,TRBJ2-1,13,CAISEDKWGEQFF
TRBV4-3,TRBJ2-3,15,CASSPQGGATDTQYF
TRBV2,TRBJ2-2,13,CASSVRKSGELFF
TRBV12-3/TRBV12-4,TRBJ2-5,16,CASSLGTSGGQETQHF
TRBV12-3/TRBV12-4,TRBJ1-1,17,CASSLPGGEQLVSEAFF
TRBV19,TRBJ1-6,13,CASRDRGGSPLHF
TRBV6-2/TRBV6-3,TRBJ2-7,12,CATNSRSYEQYF
TRBV5-6,TRBJ1-4,16,CASSWGQGSTNEKLFF
TRBV27,TRBJ1-6,17,CASTIGRTHIYNSPLHF
TRBV6-1,TRBJ2-5,11,CAGQGQETQYF
TRBV7-8,TRBJ2-2,18,CASSLDQGTYLDTGELFF
TRBV20-1,TRBJ1-6,17,CSARGVGFGSYNSPLHF
TRBV19,TRBJ2-6,14,CASSILGGANVLTF
TRBV19,TRBJ2-3,17,CASTPWTSGGLADTQYF
TRBV7-9,TRBJ2-5,15,CASSDLGGVVKTQYF
TRBV24-1,TRBJ2-1,17,CATSGAARDRGGVEQFF
TRBV5-4,TRBJ2-3,16,CASSPERQGASDTQYF
TRBV2,TRBJ1-1,14,CASSEARGNRKAFF
TRBV7-2,TRBJ2-1,14,CASSPRTRRNEQFF
TRBV27,TRBJ1-2,17,CASSSKGVKQKFYGYTF
TRBV7-6,TRBJ2-3,15,CASSATGGRGDTQYF
TRBV4-1,TRBJ1-1,16,CASSQETLQGSTEAFF
TRBV27,TRBJ1-1,14,CASSLAGVAVEAFF
TRBV20-1,TRBJ1-1,14,CSARDPDIFTEAFF
TRBV2,TRBJ1-1,16,CASSEGQGGIDTEAFF
TRBV7-6,TRBJ1-1,16,CASSFTGGPLNTEAFF
TRBV28,TRBJ2-1,16,CASSSIAGDFYNEQFF
TRBV7-6,TRBJ2-1,16,CASSNSDRGLYNEQFF
TRBV20-1,TRBJ2-7,13,CSARWQVAYEQYF
TRBV7-3,TRBJ2-1,13,CASSFDRVNEQFF
TRBV4-3,TRBJ2-4,13,CASSPGLLNIQYF